This TCR beta chain comes out of a study of T cell responses to AZD1222 COVID-19 vaccine. Measured with immunoSEQ multiplex PCR; TCRdb has only the in-frame clones, and not every one. The sample lists 110,000 to 150,000 clones, 80% to 90% occurring once. Points on this clone: Its antigen is undetermined.

Trimming cost V 6 bases and J 4 bases, with 10 bases left between them. Germline V gives CDR1 MNHEY, CDR2 SVGAGI. The CDR3 covers 13 residues. Study results and limitations: Seropositive at baseline were only a handful of AZD1222 recipients. Unmutated variant regions are reportedly targeted by nearly half of spike-specific TCRs. Repertoire sampling was restricted to post-peak T cell response timepoints.

This specimen consisted of peripheral blood, obtained on day 0 of AZD1222 vaccination. The TCR sequence derives from an adult in good health. The chain combines TRBV6-5 with TRBJ1-3, with no clear D. CDR3 loop: CASRSPQGNTIYF. The CDR3 DNA reads as TGTGCCAGCAGATCCCCTCAAGGAAACACCATATATTTT.